This TCR beta chain was recorded in a study of long-term antiretroviral therapy in people with HIV. The CDR3 spans 17 residues. Per the germline V gene, CDR1 is LNHDA and CDR2 is SQIVND (reference sequence). V gave up 10 bases and J gave up 2 bases, with 23 bases separating them. As concerns this clone: Its antigen is unidentified.

General observations from the study: Subsequent to ART, diversity was augmented yet persisted below that of transplant donor controls.

Each HIV-infected participant was given treatment in the United States. The immunoSEQ assay was v3.0, run at survey level. Only in-frame clones appear in the TCRdb table, and some are missing; sequencing was by immunoSEQ multiplex PCR. The sample holds around 30,000 clones; about 93% are singletons and the top ten take 5.5% to 7%. The material was unsorted PBMCs, obtained around 6.5 years after starting antiretroviral therapy. This chain connects TRBV19 to TRBJ1-4; D possibly corresponds to TRBD1 (5 bases). The receptor's source is a woman aged 40-49 years with HIV. The CDR3: CATSLRQFFETNEKLFF. For the CDR3, the DNA is TGTGCCACCTCCTTAAGACAGTTTTTTGAGACTAATGAAAAACTGTTTTTT.